The subject of this entry is one T cell receptor (beta chain). Study processing details: The assay estimated nucleated cells by amplifying reference gene primers. TCRdb's copy holds only in-frame clones and misses some; the assay was immunoSEQ multiplex PCR. Clonal size and the V and J genes are those of that table, whereas D and trimming came from the DNA. The sample holds fewer than 200,000 clones, about 85% seen once. Enrolled during active infection, Seattle patients were then followed longitudinally. The data are from a study of blood T cell repertoires in COVID-19. Study background: Specimens from acute and convalescent COVID-19 originated in the United States, Italy and Spain. From T cells, B-cell-depleted T cells, or PBMCs came the material, which was cDNA or gDNA.

The source of this sequence is a woman aged 45-65 years with COVID-19, enrolled during active disease. Sequenced input: peripheral blood.

CDR3 DNA: TGTGCCACCATGGCTAGCGGGGGGACGAACACCGGGGAGCTGTTTTTT. Encoded protein: CATMASGGTNTGELFF. The chain joins TRBV24-1 to TRBJ2-2, with 11 bases identical to TRBD2. Germline CDR1 reads KGHDR; CDR2 reads SFDVKD. The trim removed 8 bases at V and 0 bases at J, leaving 4 bases unmatched. The CDR3 runs to 16 residues.